Listed below are T cell receptor beta chains from one sample, sequenced in a study of blood T cells in healthy people across ages. TCRdb reprocessed the 5' RACE reads with MiXCR, giving one entry per CDR3 protein. The sample lists 700,000 to 900,000 distinct CDR3 sequences, about a quarter occurring once. Another study also made use of these data, one on T cells of mothers and their children.

The sample consisted of blood. The receptors were gathered from a boy between 10 and 17 years old in good health. Both conserved end residues are part of each CDR3. The D gene is left open where the match is weak. For some rows the clone size is stated as once, few or many, or as a class when expanded; others skip it.

v_gene: TRBV7-2
abundance: -
d_gene: -
j_gene: TRBJ1-4
CDR3nt: TGTGCCAGCAGCTTAGTTGGCGGCAGTGCAACTAATGAAAAACTGTTTTTT
CDR3aa: CASSLVGGSATNEKLFF

v_gene: TRBV27
abundance: few
d_gene: -
j_gene: TRBJ1-2
CDR3nt: TGTGCCACGCGTAGGTCGACTAACTATGGCTACACCTTC
CDR3aa: CATRRSTNYGYTF

v_gene: TRBV6-5
abundance: -
d_gene: -
j_gene: TRBJ1-2
CDR3nt: TGTGCCAGCAGTAGACAGGCGAACTATGGCTACACCTTC
CDR3aa: CASSRQANYGYTF

v_gene: TRBV4-2
abundance: -
d_gene: -
j_gene: TRBJ1-5
CDR3nt: TGTGCCAGCAGCCAAGATCAGGGGAATCAGCCCCAGCATTTT
CDR3aa: CASSQDQGNQPQHF

v_gene: TRBV12-3/TRBV12-4
abundance: -
d_gene: TRBD1
j_gene: TRBJ2-1
CDR3nt: TGTGCCAGCGGACTGGACAGGAGCTCCTACAATGAGCAGTTCTTC
CDR3aa: CASGLDRSSYNEQFF

v_gene: TRBV4-1
abundance: few
d_gene: -
j_gene: TRBJ1-5
CDR3nt: TGCGCCAGCAGCCAAGGAGGTATACCCAATCAGCCCCAGCATTTT
CDR3aa: CASSQGGIPNQPQHF

v_gene: TRBV7-2
abundance: few
d_gene: -
j_gene: TRBJ1-3
CDR3nt: TGTGCCAGCAGCTTAGAGACGGTCTCTGGAAACACCATATATTTT
CDR3aa: CASSLETVSGNTIYF

v_gene: TRBV28
abundance: few
d_gene: -
j_gene: TRBJ1-2
CDR3nt: TGTGCCAGCCACCCTGGTCAAGGGCAAGGTGGCTACACCTTC
CDR3aa: CASHPGQGQGGYTF

v_gene: TRBV29-1
abundance: -
d_gene: -
j_gene: TRBJ1-1
CDR3nt: TGCAGCGTTGCCCGCTTTACTGAAGCTTTCTTT
CDR3aa: CSVARFTEAFF

v_gene: TRBV3-1
abundance: -
d_gene: -
j_gene: TRBJ2-7
CDR3nt: TGTGCCAGCAGCCCCAGGGCTGTGGGAGACTACGAGCAGTACTTC
CDR3aa: CASSPRAVGDYEQYF

v_gene: TRBV19
abundance: few
d_gene: -
j_gene: TRBJ2-7
CDR3nt: TGTGCCAGCCTCCGGCAGGGTGGGTCCTACGAGCAGTACTTC
CDR3aa: CASLRQGGSYEQYF

v_gene: TRBV6-5
abundance: -
d_gene: TRBD2
j_gene: TRBJ2-7
CDR3nt: TGTGCCAGCAGTTACGGCGGGACTAGCGGGAGGATTTCCTACGAGCAGTACTTC
CDR3aa: CASSYGGTSGRISYEQYF

v_gene: TRBV29-1
abundance: -
d_gene: -
j_gene: TRBJ2-6
CDR3nt: TGCAGCGCGTGGTTCTCTGGGGCCAACGTCCTGACTTTC
CDR3aa: CSAWFSGANVLTF

v_gene: TRBV5-1
abundance: few
d_gene: -
j_gene: TRBJ2-1
CDR3nt: TGCGCCAGCAGCCAAGTGGCGACTCCTTCCAATGAGCAGTTCTTC
CDR3aa: CASSQVATPSNEQFF

v_gene: TRBV29-1
abundance: -
d_gene: -
j_gene: TRBJ2-5
CDR3nt: TGCAGCGTTGAAGGCCGCGGGGCGGCGGAGACCCAGTACTTC
CDR3aa: CSVEGRGAAETQYF

v_gene: TRBV2
abundance: -
d_gene: -
j_gene: TRBJ2-7
CDR3nt: TGTGCCAGCAGTGACAACCCCTACGAGCAGTACTTC
CDR3aa: CASSDNPYEQYF

v_gene: TRBV6-1
abundance: -
d_gene: -
j_gene: TRBJ2-1
CDR3nt: TGTGCCAGCAGTGAAGCGAGCAGCAATGAGCAGTTCTTC
CDR3aa: CASSEASSNEQFF

v_gene: TRBV20-1
abundance: -
d_gene: -
j_gene: TRBJ1-5
CDR3nt: TGCAGTGTTTCTCTGGGCGGCGGGAGCAATCAGCCCCAGCATTTT
CDR3aa: CSVSLGGGSNQPQHF

v_gene: TRBV20-1
abundance: few
d_gene: TRBD2
j_gene: TRBJ2-7
CDR3nt: TGCAGTGCTAGGGATGAGCGGGGGCCCTCCTACGAGCAGTACTTC
CDR3aa: CSARDERGPSYEQYF

v_gene: TRBV28
abundance: -
d_gene: -
j_gene: TRBJ2-5
CDR3nt: TGTGCCAGCAGCTCGCAGGCCCGCGTTGCGCAAGAGACCCAGTACTTC
CDR3aa: CASSSQARVAQETQYF

v_gene: TRBV7-6
abundance: few
d_gene: TRBD2
j_gene: TRBJ2-7
CDR3nt: TGTGCCAGCAGCCAACTAGCGGGGGAAGCCTACGAGCAGTACTTC
CDR3aa: CASSQLAGEAYEQYF

v_gene: TRBV20-1
abundance: -
d_gene: -
j_gene: TRBJ2-7
CDR3nt: TGCAGTGCTAAACCAGGCTACTCCTACGAGCAGTACTTC
CDR3aa: CSAKPGYSYEQYF

v_gene: TRBV2
abundance: -
d_gene: TRBD1
j_gene: TRBJ1-4
CDR3nt: TGTGCCAGCCGTGAAGGGACAGGGGTTGAAAAACTGTTTTTT
CDR3aa: CASREGTGVEKLFF

v_gene: TRBV12-3/TRBV12-4
abundance: few
d_gene: TRBD2
j_gene: TRBJ2-3
CDR3nt: TGTGCCAGCAGTCCTAGCGGGGGGCACACAGATACGCAGTATTTT
CDR3aa: CASSPSGGHTDTQYF